Sequencing of this T cell receptor beta chain was carried out in a study of OX40 agonist ivuxolimab in advanced cancers. Clones were read by immunoSEQ multiplex PCR, and TCRdb kept only the in-frame ones, dropping some. Among tens of thousands of clones listed, 90% to 95% were seen once. This clone appeared a single time. Looked up from germline, CDR1 is WSHSY and CDR2 is SAAADI. The V gene end was trimmed by 6 bases and the J gene end by 0 bases; junction bases not matched to a gene: 2. The CDR3 extends over 15 amino acids. The receptor comes from an adult with an advanced solid tumor such as melanoma, head and neck, liver or kidney cancer. The V call is TRBV10-2, the J call TRBJ2-2; TRBD2 matches 9 bases. The sequenced sample was CD4+ or CD8+ T cells sorted from blood, obtained in a trial of the OX40 agonist ivuxolimab. The CDR3: CASSVAGANTGELFF. The DNA of the CDR3 is TGCGCCAGCAGCGTAGCGGGAGCGAACACCGGGGAGCTGTTTTTT.